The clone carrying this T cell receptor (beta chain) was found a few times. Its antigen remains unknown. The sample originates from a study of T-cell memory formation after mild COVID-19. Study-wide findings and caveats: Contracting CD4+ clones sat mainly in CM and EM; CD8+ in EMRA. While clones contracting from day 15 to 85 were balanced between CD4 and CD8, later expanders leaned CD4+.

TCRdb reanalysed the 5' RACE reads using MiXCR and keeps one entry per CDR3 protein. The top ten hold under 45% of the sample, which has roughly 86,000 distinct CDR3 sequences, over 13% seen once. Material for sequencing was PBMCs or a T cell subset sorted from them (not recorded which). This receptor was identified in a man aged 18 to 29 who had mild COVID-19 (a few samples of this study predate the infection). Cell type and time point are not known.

CDR3 sequence reads: CASSSGPAFGELFF. In nucleotides, the CDR3 is TGTGCCAGCAGCTCGGGCCCCGCTTTTGGGGAGCTGTTTTTT. V is TRBV11-2 and J is TRBJ2-2; D call uncertain. V shed 4 bases and J shed 8 bases, with 14 bases lying between them. The CDR3 covers 14 residues. Germline assignment: CDR1 SGHAT and CDR2 FQNNGV.